This TCR beta chain was captured by sequencing in a study of OX40 agonist ivuxolimab in advanced cancers. For the wider study: Ivuxolimab was a fully human IgG2 agonistic monoclonal antibody targeting the costimulatory receptor OX40 (CD134). Prior anti-PD-1, anti-PD-L1 or anti-CTLA-4 therapy was permitted, and checkpoint inhibitors had been received by more than 35% of dose-escalation patients. The paper covers the monotherapy dose-escalation part of the phase I ivuxolimab trial, which included N of about 56 patients. Three dose-escalation patients achieved partial responses, one with hepatocellular carcinoma and two with cutaneous melanoma. The dose-escalation cohort was roughly 80% male with a mean age of approximately 59 years, ranging from roughly 23 to 90. Peripheral TCRbeta sequencing aimed to test whether ivuxolimab altered TCR sequence diversity and caused clonal T-cell expansion. Among the approximately 54 dose-escalation patients, about 20 had hepatocellular carcinoma, roughly 15 melanoma, 9 renal cell carcinoma and 9 head and neck cancer. Intravenous ivuxolimab was administered to patients every 2 weeks at six dose levels: 0.01, 0.1, 0.3, 1.5, 3 and 10 mg/kg.

To sequence the TCRbeta CDR3 region, genomic DNA was isolated from the sorted cells. The immunoSEQ Assay was used to sequence the TCRbeta CDR3 regions. The clones in this table, taken by TCRdb from immuneACCESS, are in-frame only. Not every clone is retained; where verified, under half of the shortfall comes from an unresolved V gene, and the cause of the rest is unknown. The sample table contains more than 60,000 clones; only one count was recorded for 87% of them. The ten top clones hold 5.2% of the sample. Here is what the overall study found, with its caveats: At doses of 0.1 to 3.0 mg/kg, clonal expansion of both CD4+ and CD8+ T cells in blood was seen between baseline and week 6. In the 0.1-3.0 mg/kg groups, partial responders were among the patients with the lowest normalized peripheral clonal expansion, particularly in CD8+ T cells. After ivuxolimab, CD8+ T cells had more expanded clones than CD4+ T cells on average. Low levels of normalized T-cell clonal expansion were also seen in some nonresponding patients. The antigen specificity of the clonally expanded peripheral T cells was not determined.

The trial excluded patients who had a history of autoimmune disease or who were on systemic immunosuppression. Peripheral blood for TCR sequencing was drawn from every dose cohort at baseline, at cycle 4 day 1 and at cycle 7 day 1. The samples were taken from a phase I, first-in-human, multicenter, open-label dose-escalation trial of ivuxolimab. Adults with locally advanced or metastatic head and neck squamous cell, hepatocellular, melanoma or renal cell carcinoma were enrolled in the trial. CD4+ and CD8+ T cells were sorted separately from peripheral blood before TCR sequencing. Concerning this clone: Its antigen target is currently unknown. Within one base of it there is no much larger clone, and no base qualities were kept.

Trimming removed 0 bases from V and 10 bases from J; the gene matches leave 8 bases unexplained. Reading the germline V gene gives CDR1 SGHTS and CDR2 YDEGEE. Inclusive of the bounding cysteine and phenylalanine, the CDR3 is 15 residues long. Only the CDR3 region is kept as DNA, spanning 45 bases read in frame from base 1. The sequence is built from TRBV5-8 and TRBJ2-1; 9 nucleotides in the junction match TRBD2. This clonotype was sampled from an adult with an advanced solid tumor such as melanoma, head and neck, liver or kidney cancer. The material sequenced was CD4+ or CD8+ T cells sorted from blood, taken in a trial of the OX40 agonist ivuxolimab. This receptor carries the CDR3 CASSLELAGEREQFF. DNA sequence: TGTGCCAGCAGCTTGGAATTAGCGGGAGAACGCGAGCAGTTCTTC.